The 6 T cell receptor beta chains given below trace back to one sample, sequenced in a study of T cells after somatic rescue of genetic block. Data came from immunoSEQ multiplex PCR; TCRdb stores just in-frame clones and leaves some out. Of tens of thousands of clones in the sample, about 90% are singletons; the top ten hold roughly 1.7%. Specimen: peripheral blood mononuclear cells (PBMCs). These receptors were obtained from a woman aged 18-30 years.

V usage is TRBV29-1 and J usage is TRBJ2-3; 12 bases line up with TRBD2. Per germline, CDR1 SQVTM and CDR2 ANQGSEA. The CDR3 runs to 17 residues. As DNA, the CDR3 is TGCAGTACAATCGGGACTAGCGGGCCAGGGAGCACAGATACGCAGTATTTT. This sequence encodes CSTIGTSGPGSTDTQYF.

The genes are TRBV19 and TRBJ1-2; D is ambiguous. The CDR3 contains 14 residues. In germline, CDR1 is LNHDA, CDR2 SQIVND (reference sequence). V was shortened by 3 bases and J by 3 bases, with 11 bases between the two germline ends. The CDR3: CASSIGSSYYGYTF. CDR3 coding DNA: TGTGCCAGTAGTATCGGATCGAGTTACTATGGCTACACCTTC.

In this sample, this clone turned up once. This chain connects TRBV2 to TRBJ2-1, with D perhaps matching TRBD2 (5 bases). The CDR3 sequence is 15 residues long. V was pared by 4 bases and J by 4 bases, with 14 bases between. Germline CDR1 and CDR2: SNHLY and FYNNEI. This CDR3 reads CASSGRDTGYNEQFF. The DNA for the CDR3 is TGTGCCAGCAGTGGACGGGATACGGGTTACAATGAGCAGTTCTTC.

The chain links TRBV9 to TRBJ2-1; 7 bases map to TRBD2. Looked up from germline, CDR1 is SGDLS and CDR2 is YYNGEE. V shed 0 bases, J shed 5 bases, and the junction held 5 bases outside the gene matches. There are 15 residues in the CDR3. This chain's CDR3 is CASSVGGSGDNEQFF. In DNA, the CDR3 is TGTGCCAGCAGCGTAGGCGGGAGCGGGGACAATGAGCAGTTCTTC.

The V and J genes are TRBV2 and TRBJ1-5; D not certain. This CDR3 spans 14 amino acids. Trimming left V 8 bases short and J 5 bases short, with 16 bases between. From germline, CDR1 is SNHLY and CDR2 FYNNEI. CDR3 nucleotides: TGTGCCAGCGGCCGACAAGCCCTCGATCAGCCCCAGCATTTT. It translates to CASGRQALDQPQHF.

This clone was seen just once. The V call is TRBV6-5, the J call TRBJ2-6; D is unclear. The CDR3 extends over 14 amino acids. Trimming stripped 11 bases from V and 1 base from J, with 12 bases between. CDR1 is MNHEY, CDR2 SVGAGI, per germline. The CDR3 is CASNPRSGANVLTF. DNA of the CDR3: TGTGCCTCCAACCCCCGGTCTGGGGCCAACGTCCTGACTTTC.